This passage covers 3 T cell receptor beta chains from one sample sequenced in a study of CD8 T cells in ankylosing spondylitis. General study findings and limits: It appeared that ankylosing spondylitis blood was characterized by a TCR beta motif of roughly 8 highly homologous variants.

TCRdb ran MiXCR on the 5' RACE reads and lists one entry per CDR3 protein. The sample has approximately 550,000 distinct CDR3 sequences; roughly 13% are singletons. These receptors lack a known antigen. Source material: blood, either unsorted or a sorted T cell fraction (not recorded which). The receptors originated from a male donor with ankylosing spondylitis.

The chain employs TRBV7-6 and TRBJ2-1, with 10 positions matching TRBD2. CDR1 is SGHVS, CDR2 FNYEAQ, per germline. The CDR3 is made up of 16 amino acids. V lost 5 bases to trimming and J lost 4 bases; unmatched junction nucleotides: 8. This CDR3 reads CASSHNLAGDYNEQFF. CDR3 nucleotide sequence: TGTGCCAGCAGCCATAACCTAGCGGGAGATTACAATGAGCAGTTCTTC. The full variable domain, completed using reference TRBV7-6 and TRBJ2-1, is GAGVSQSPRYKVTKRGQDVALRCDPISGHVSLYWYRQALGQGPEFLTYFNYEAQQDKSGLPNDRFSAERPEGSISTLTIQRTEQRDSAMYRCASSHNLAGDYNEQFFGPGTRLTVL.

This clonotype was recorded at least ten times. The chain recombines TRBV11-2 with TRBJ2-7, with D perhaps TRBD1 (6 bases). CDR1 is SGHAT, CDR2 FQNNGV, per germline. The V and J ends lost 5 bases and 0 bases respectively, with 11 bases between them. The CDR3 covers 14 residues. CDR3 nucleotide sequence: TGTGCCAGCAGCCCTGGACAGTACTCCTACGAGCAGTACTTC. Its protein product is CASSPGQYSYEQYF.

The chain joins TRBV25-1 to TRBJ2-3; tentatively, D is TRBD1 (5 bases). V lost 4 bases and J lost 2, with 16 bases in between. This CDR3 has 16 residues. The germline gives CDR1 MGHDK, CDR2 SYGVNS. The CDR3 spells CASSALLRGFTDTQYF. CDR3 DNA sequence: TGTGCCAGCAGTGCCTTGTTAAGGGGCTTCACAGATACGCAGTATTTT. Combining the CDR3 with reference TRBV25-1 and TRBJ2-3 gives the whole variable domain EADIYQTPRYLVIGTGKKITLECSQTMGHDKMYWYQQDPGMELHLIHYSYGVNSTEKGDLSSESTVSRIRTEHFPLTLESARPSHTSQYLCASSALLRGFTDTQYFGPGTRLTVL.